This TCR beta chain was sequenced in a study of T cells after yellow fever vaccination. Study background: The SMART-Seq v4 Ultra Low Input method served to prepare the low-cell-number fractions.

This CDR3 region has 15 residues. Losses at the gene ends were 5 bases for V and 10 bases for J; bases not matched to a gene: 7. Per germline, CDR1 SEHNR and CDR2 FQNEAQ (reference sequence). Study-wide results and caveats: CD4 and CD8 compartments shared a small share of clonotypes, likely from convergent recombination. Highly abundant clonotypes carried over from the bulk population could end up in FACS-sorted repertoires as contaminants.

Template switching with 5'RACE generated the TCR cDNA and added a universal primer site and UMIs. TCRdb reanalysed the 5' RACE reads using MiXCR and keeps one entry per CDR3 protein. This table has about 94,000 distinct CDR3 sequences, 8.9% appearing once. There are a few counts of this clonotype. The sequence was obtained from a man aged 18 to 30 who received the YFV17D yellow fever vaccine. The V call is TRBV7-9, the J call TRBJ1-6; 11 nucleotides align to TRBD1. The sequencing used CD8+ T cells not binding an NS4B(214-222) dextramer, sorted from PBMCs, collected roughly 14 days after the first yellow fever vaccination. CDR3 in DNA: TGTGCCAGCAGCCCTCCCGGGACAGGGGGATCACCCCTCCACTTT. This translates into CASSPPGTGGSPLHF.